The rows below give T cell receptor beta chains drawn from one sample of a study of T-cell memory formation after mild COVID-19. Using its own MiXCR run on the 5' RACE reads, TCRdb lists one record per CDR3 protein. Of 300,000 to 400,000 distinct CDR3 sequences in the sample, approximately 15% were seen once. The sequencing sample was made of PBMCs or a T cell subset sorted from them (not recorded which). The source is a young man who had mild COVID-19 (a few samples of this study predate the infection). Cell type and time point are not known. Each CDR3 is given with its conserved first and last residue. A D gene is named only where the DNA matches it firmly. The listing skips clone size in some rows; elsewhere it reads once, few, many or a size class.

>TRBV15|.|TRBJ1-6|few
CATSRDAQTDSPLHF
TGTGCCACCAGCAGAGATGCCCAGACAGATTCACCCCTCCACTTT
>TRBV11-2|TRBD2|TRBJ2-3|.
CASQGLATDTQYF
TGTGCCAGCCAGGGACTAGCTACAGATACGCAGTATTTT
>TRBV10-3|.|TRBJ2-3|many
CAMGGVNTDTQYF
TGTGCCATGGGCGGTGTAAACACAGATACGCAGTATTTT
>TRBV7-6|TRBD2|TRBJ2-3|few
CASRLTSGGDGTQYF
TGTGCCAGCAGATTGACTAGCGGGGGGGATGGTACGCAGTATTTT
>TRBV12-3/TRBV12-4|.|TRBJ1-1|.
CASSLRGGSGAFF
TGTGCCAGCAGTTTACGGGGAGGTTCTGGCGCTTTCTTT
>TRBV5-1|.|TRBJ1-5|many
CASRGQPDQPQHF
TGCGCCAGCAGAGGGCAACCCGATCAGCCCCAGCATTTT
>TRBV27|.|TRBJ2-7|.
CASSLWGTQTYEQYF
TGTGCCAGCAGTTTGTGGGGTACTCAAACCTACGAGCAGTACTTC
>TRBV15|TRBD2|TRBJ2-3|.
CATSRQSGGFTDTQYF
TGTGCCACCAGCAGGCAGAGCGGGGGGTTCACAGATACGCAGTATTTT
>TRBV5-1|.|TRBJ2-1|many
CASSLGWYNEQFF
TGCGCCAGCAGCTTGGGGTGGTACAATGAGCAGTTCTTC
>TRBV4-3|.|TRBJ2-7|.
CASSDGTPWKDEQYF
TGCGCCAGCAGCGACGGGACTCCATGGAAGGACGAGCAGTACTTC
>TRBV3-1|TRBD1|TRBJ2-5|few
CASSLWVTGEETQYF
TGTGCCAGCAGCCTATGGGTGACAGGGGAAGAGACCCAGTACTTC
>TRBV5-1|.|TRBJ1-3|.
CASSLAGRSGNTIYF
TGCGCCAGCAGCTTGGCCGGGCGCTCTGGAAACACCATATATTTT
>TRBV7-9|.|TRBJ2-2|.
CASSLAGAPGELFF
TGTGCCAGCAGCTTAGCTGGGGCCCCCGGGGAGCTGTTTTTT
>TRBV9|.|TRBJ2-3|few
CASSALVTDTQYF
TGTGCCAGCAGCGCACTAGTCACAGATACGCAGTATTTT
>TRBV6-5|.|TRBJ2-1|few
CASSLGRYGEQFF
TGTGCCAGCAGTCTAGGACGCTACGGTGAGCAGTTCTTC
>TRBV5-1|.|TRBJ1-2|many
CASSLDTLNYGYTF
TGCGCCAGCAGCTTGGACACGCTTAACTATGGCTACACCTTC
>TRBV6-2/TRBV6-3|.|TRBJ2-4|.
CASKSGPVKNIQYF
TGTGCCAGCAAAAGCGGACCCGTAAAAAACATTCAGTACTTC
>TRBV7-2|TRBD2|TRBJ2-5|few
CASSWGGGAGQETQYF
TGTGCCAGCAGCTGGGGAGGCGGAGCGGGGCAAGAGACCCAGTACTTC
>TRBV3-1|.|TRBJ2-2|many
CASSRTGELFF
TGTGCCAGCAGTAGAACCGGGGAGCTGTTTTTT